Each of the 28 T cell receptor beta chains below was sequenced from the same sample in a study of T-cell memory formation after mild COVID-19. MiXCR was run by TCRdb on the 5' RACE reads, yielding one entry per CDR3 protein. The table includes under 250,000 distinct CDR3 sequences, 9% to 10% detected once. Sequencing was carried out using PBMCs or a T cell subset sorted from them (not recorded which). The origin of the receptors is a man between 18 and 29 years old who had mild COVID-19 (a few samples of this study predate the infection). Cell type and time point are not known.

The chain employs TRBV5-1 and TRBJ2-5; TRBD1 matches at 9 bases. The V gene's germline CDR1 is SGHRS and CDR2 YFSETQ. The CDR3 length is 15 residues. The J segment lost 4 bases and the V segment lost 4 bases, leaving 8 bases of the junction unmatched. CDR3 sequence reads: CASSRTGGEGETQYF. CDR3 nucleotides: TGCGCCAGCAGCCGTACAGGGGGCGAAGGAGAGACCCAGTACTTC.

In this sample, this clonotype turned up a few times. J is TRBJ2-1 and V is TRBV6-1, with D possibly matching TRBD2 (7 bases). The CDR3 length is 15 residues. V was clipped by 2 bases and J by 4 bases, with 12 bases between them. The germline gives CDR1 MNHNS, CDR2 SASEGT. This CDR3 is CASSERRGGYNEQFF. Here the CDR3 DNA reads TGTGCCAGCAGTGAACGCAGGGGAGGGTACAATGAGCAGTTCTTC.

This sequence joins TRBV6-2 or TRBV6-3 and TRBJ1-5, with TRBD1 matching over 7 bases. The V gene's germline CDR1 is MNHEY and CDR2 SVGEGT. The CDR3 is made up of 12 amino acids. The V segment lost 6 bases and the J segment 7 bases; nucleotides outside the gene matches: 3. CDR3 sequence: CASSKGAQPQHF. The CDR3 bases are TGTGCCAGCAGCAAGGGGGCCCAGCCCCAGCATTTT.

V gene TRBV5-1 combines with J gene TRBJ2-3; D gene ambiguous. The CDR3 extends over 16 amino acids. Trimming left V 5 bases short and J 0 bases short, with 16 bases between. From germline, CDR1 is SGHRS and CDR2 YFSETQ. The CDR3: CASSLMGPQSTDTQYF. CDR3 DNA sequence: TGCGCCAGCAGTCTGATGGGCCCCCAGAGCACAGATACGCAGTATTTT.

This clonotype was detected many times. V is TRBV30 and J is TRBJ1-2; D is uncertain. Trimming removed 0 bases from V and 4 bases from J, with 9 bases in between. This CDR3 comprises 13 residues. CDR1 and CDR2 (germline): GTSNPN, SVGIG (reference sequence). CDR3 protein: CAWSVQASYGYTF. The CDR3 DNA reads as TGTGCCTGGAGTGTACAAGCCTCCTATGGCTACACCTTC.

This clonotype was seen repeatedly, ten times or more. The chain couples TRBV24-1 to TRBJ2-3; D might be TRBD2 (5 bases). V was pared by 10 bases and J by 4 bases, with 20 bases between. Germline-derived CDR1 and CDR2 are KGHDR and SFDVKD. This CDR3 is built from 15 residues. CDR3 in amino acids: CATLDPGEGSDTQYF. The DNA for the CDR3 is TGTGCCACGCTCGACCCCGGCGAGGGATCAGATACGCAGTATTTT.

The J gene is TRBJ2-7, the V gene TRBV12-3 or TRBV12-4; TRBD1 might be the D (6 bases). CDR3 length equals 14 residues. The V end was cut by 4 bases, the J end by 3 bases, with 13 bases between. This CDR3 is CASSSQGGGYEQYF. DNA for the CDR3: TGTGCCAGCAGTTCACAGGGCGGAGGCTACGAGCAGTACTTC.

This clonotype came up a few times. The V gene is TRBV10-3, the J gene TRBJ1-1, with D unclear. V was pared by 10 bases and J by 0 bases, with 18 bases between. Germline lookup yields CDR1 ENHRY and CDR2 SYGVKD. The CDR3 is 15 amino acids. The CDR3 sequence is CASRLAAEMNTEAFF. The CDR3 bases are TGTGCCAGCCGCCTTGCGGCAGAAATGAACACTGAAGCTTTCTTT.

As for this clonotype: Being one base from a much bigger clone, this may be a read error. V and J are TRBV6-6 and TRBJ2-7; no definite D call. The CDR3 runs 14 residues. Looked up from germline, CDR1 is MNHNY and CDR2 is SVGAGI (reference sequence). The CDR3: CASRYSARTYEKYF. As DNA, the CDR3 is TGTGCCAGCAGGTACAGTGCCAGAACCTACGAGAAGTACTTC.

This clonotype was counted at least ten times. This chain joins TRBV18 and TRBJ1-1; maybe TRBD1 (5 bases). V gave up 1 base and J gave up 3 bases, with 6 bases separating them. The CDR3 is 13 residues long. The germline CDR1 and CDR2 sequences are KGHSH and LQKENI. The CDR3 region has the DNA TGTGCCAGCTCACCACAGGGGTACACTGAAGCTTTCTTT. Residues: CASSPQGYTEAFF.

The chain employs TRBV30 and TRBJ2-5, with D possibly called TRBD1 or TRBD2 (5 bases each). The V gene lost 3 bases and the J gene lost 9 bases, with 23 bases spanning the gap. The CDR3 runs 15 residues. The germline CDR1 and CDR2 sequences are GTSNPN and SVGIG (reference sequence). The CDR3 protein is CAWRDPGTPRRAQYF. The DNA for the CDR3 is TGTGCCTGGAGGGATCCCGGGACCCCCCGAAGGGCCCAGTACTTC.

Only a few counts were recorded for this clonotype. The V and J genes are TRBV4-2 and TRBJ2-3; TRBD1 aligns across 7 bases. Germline lookup yields CDR1 LGHNA and CDR2 YNFKEQ. This CDR3 is 18 amino acids long. Losses at the gene ends were 0 bases for V and 2 bases for J; bases not matched to a gene: 11. CDR3 amino acids: CASSQDRARGGLTDTQYF. The CDR3 DNA reads TGTGCCAGCAGCCAAGATAGGGCGAGAGGGGGCCTCACAGATACGCAGTATTTT.

This clonotype was observed a few times. The CDR3: CASKRAGGSEAFF. DNA of the CDR3: TGTGCCAGCAAAAGGGCCGGTGGGTCTGAAGCTTTCTTT. This chain uses TRBV6-2 or TRBV6-3 with TRBJ1-1; D is ambiguous. The CDR3 has 13 residues. Germline assignment: CDR1 MNHEY and CDR2 SVGEGT. Trimming cost V 7 bases and J 6 bases, with 15 bases left between them.

This chain uses TRBV7-2 with TRBJ1-5; TRBD1 agrees at 8 bases. V shed 4 bases, J shed 6 bases, and the junction held 8 bases outside the gene matches. Germline V gene data show CDR1 as SGHTA and CDR2 as FQGNSA. There are 15 residues in the CDR3. The CDR3: CASSSGGGGGQPQHF. The CDR3 DNA sequence: TGTGCCAGCAGCTCAGGGGGCGGAGGCGGTCAGCCCCAGCATTTT.

This clonotype came up many times. This chain uses TRBV7-2 with TRBJ2-3; 8 nucleotides match TRBD1. V lost 5 bases to trimming and J lost 6 bases; unmatched junction nucleotides: 4. The CDR3 runs to 13 residues. Germline CDR1 and CDR2: SGHTA and FQGNSA. The CDR3 loop is CASSPQGADTQYF. The CDR3 DNA reads as TGTGCCAGCAGCCCCCAGGGGGCGGATACGCAGTATTTT. Based on the CDR3 plus reference TRBV7-2 and TRBJ2-3, the full variable domain is GAGVSQSPSNKVTEKGKDVELRCDPISGHTALYWYRQSLGQGLEFLIYFQGNSAPDKSGLPSDRFSAERTGGSVSTLTIQRTQQEDSAVYLCASSPQGADTQYFGPGTRLTVL.

This clonotype occurred a few times. The chain has TRBV6-6 and TRBJ1-6; D call uncertain. The germline CDR1 and CDR2 sequences are MNHNY and SVGAGI (reference sequence). With 6 bases removed from V and 9 bases from J, the gap between germline ends came to 9 bases. This CDR3 is built from 12 residues. Here the CDR3 DNA reads TGTGCCAGCAGGCAGACGGGTTCACCCCTCCACTTT. Its protein product is CASRQTGSPLHF.

The CDR3 bases are TGCGCCAGCAGCCAAGATTATGGGCTAGCGATAATCGCAGATACGCAGTATTTT. Its translation is CASSQDYGLAIIADTQYF. V gene TRBV4-3 combines with J gene TRBJ2-3; possible D gene TRBD2, 6 bases. CDR3 size: 18 residues. Trimming stripped 0 bases from V and 4 bases from J, with 20 bases between. Germline loops: CDR1 LGHNA, CDR2 YSLEER.

The CDR3 DNA is TGTGCCAGCAGCGGGCTTGAAGCTTTCTTT. This sequence encodes CASSGLEAFF. This chain joins TRBV28 and TRBJ1-1; D ambiguous. Trimming stripped 6 bases from V and 7 bases from J, with 6 bases between. Germline V gene sequence: CDR1 MDHEN, CDR2 SYDVKM. The CDR3 loop spans 10 amino acids.

The V and J genes are TRBV6-6 and TRBJ1-5, with 7 bases identical to TRBD1. V was clipped by 7 bases and J by 6 bases; unmatched bases: 12. CDR1 is MNHNY, CDR2 SVGAGI, per germline (reference sequence). The CDR3 has 15 amino acids. The CDR3 DNA reads TGTGCCAGCACGCTGCATGACAGGGAAAGTCAGCCCCAGCATTTT. Amino acid sequence: CASTLHDRESQPQHF.

This clonotype was detected many times. The chain uses TRBV25-1 and TRBJ1-4, with 7 bases fitting TRBD1. V dropped 4 bases and J dropped 7; count of bases not matched to a gene: 12. Germline V gene sequence: CDR1 MGHDK, CDR2 SYGVNS. CDR3 length: 16 residues. CDR3 in DNA: TGTGCCAGCAGTGTCGGAGGGGGCAGTTACTCTGAAAAACTGTTTTTT. Translated: CASSVGGGSYSEKLFF.

Only a few counts were recorded for this clonotype. The chain combines TRBV4-1 with TRBJ2-3; D may be TRBD2 (7 bases). The CDR3 extends over 15 amino acids. The V and J ends lost 3 bases and 3 bases respectively, with 13 bases between them. The germline CDR1 and CDR2 sequences are MGHRA and YSYEKL. CDR3 in DNA: TGCGCCAGCAGCCAGGGGGGGGGCTATACAGATACGCAGTATTTT. As protein: CASSQGGGYTDTQYF.

The chain combines TRBV5-1 with TRBJ2-7; D ambiguous. The germline gives CDR1 SGHRS, CDR2 YFSETQ. V gave up 4 bases and J gave up 3 bases, with 11 bases separating them. The CDR3 sequence is 13 residues long. DNA for the CDR3: TGCGCCAGCAGCCCCCAGTCAGACTACGAGCAGTACTTC. Its translation is CASSPQSDYEQYF.

V and J are TRBV5-1 and TRBJ2-1; 8 bases agree with TRBD2. V gave up 0 bases and J gave up 7 bases; unmatched junction bases: 6. This CDR3 is 15 amino acids long. Germline-derived CDR1 and CDR2 are SGHRS and YFSETQ. CDR3 sequence reads: CASSLEAGESNEQFF. The CDR3 region has the DNA TGCGCCAGCAGCTTGGAAGCGGGGGAGAGTAATGAGCAGTTCTTC.

The rearrangement links TRBV29-1 to TRBJ1-1; 7 positions match TRBD1. From germline, CDR1 is SQVTM and CDR2 ANQGSEA. J was trimmed by 10 bases and V by 0 bases; bases with no gene match: 14. This CDR3 has 15 amino acids. The chain's CDR3 is CSVEDPPFGTVPAFF. Here the CDR3 DNA reads TGCAGCGTTGAAGATCCCCCGTTCGGGACAGTTCCAGCTTTCTTT.

This clonotype appeared many times. The rearrangement joins TRBV20-1 to TRBJ2-3, with 10 bases that match TRBD1. The CDR3 contains 16 residues. Germline trimming cut 2 bases from V and 10 bases from J; bases unmatched to any gene: 15. Germline CDR1 reads DFQATT; CDR2 reads SNEGSKA (reference sequence). The CDR3 here is CSARSPTGGDGFPQYF. As DNA, the CDR3 is TGCAGTGCTAGAAGCCCGACAGGGGGCGATGGTTTTCCGCAGTATTTT.

The chain recombines TRBV7-2 with TRBJ1-6, with D unresolved. The CDR3 covers 17 residues. Germline V lookup: CDR1 SGHTA, CDR2 FQGNSA. Trimming left V 5 bases short and J 8 bases short, with 22 bases between. Here the CDR3 DNA reads TGTGCCAGCAGCCCTCATGTGGGTCCTCTTAATTATTCACCCCTCCACTTT. This translates into CASSPHVGPLNYSPLHF.

This clonotype was seen more than once but under ten times. The chain carries TRBV14 and TRBJ2-5; TRBD2 matches at 7 bases. V lost 0 bases to trimming and J lost 5 bases; unmatched junction nucleotides: 12. This CDR3 comprises 17 residues. Germline assignment: CDR1 SGHDN and CDR2 FVKESK. CDR3 bases: TGTGCCAGCAGCCAAGATCTTCGACTAGCTAGGGAGGAGACCCAGTACTTC. Residues: CASSQDLRLAREETQYF.

This rearrangement joins TRBV7-2 to TRBJ2-5; 12 bases match TRBD2. The CDR3 runs to 17 residues. Germline CDR1 reads SGHTA; CDR2 reads FQGNSA. V shed 5 bases and J 0 bases; nucleotides not matched to a gene: 7. CDR3 residues: CASSRELAGGYQETQYF. The CDR3 nucleotides read TGTGCCAGCAGCAGAGAACTAGCGGGGGGATACCAAGAGACCCAGTACTTC.